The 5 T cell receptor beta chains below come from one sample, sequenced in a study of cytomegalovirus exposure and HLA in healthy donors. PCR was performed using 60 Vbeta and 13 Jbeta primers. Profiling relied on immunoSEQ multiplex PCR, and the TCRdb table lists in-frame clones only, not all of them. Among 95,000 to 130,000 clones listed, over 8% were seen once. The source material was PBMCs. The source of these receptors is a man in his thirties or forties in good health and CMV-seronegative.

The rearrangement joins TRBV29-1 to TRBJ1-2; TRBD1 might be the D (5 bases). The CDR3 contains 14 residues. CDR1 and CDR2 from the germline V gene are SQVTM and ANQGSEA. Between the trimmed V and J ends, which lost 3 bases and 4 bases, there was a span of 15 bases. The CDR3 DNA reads TGCAGCGTTGACGGGACTTCCTTAGGCTATGGCTACACCTTC. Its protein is CSVDGTSLGYGYTF.

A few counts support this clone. The chain's CDR3 is CASSEIGAGGPDTQYF. CDR3 bases: TGCGCCAGCAGTGAGATCGGGGCGGGAGGGCCAGATACGCAGTATTTT. The chain employs TRBV10-1 and TRBJ2-3; 9 bases agree with TRBD2. The CDR3 runs to 16 residues. Looked up from germline, CDR1 is WNHNN and CDR2 is SYGVQD (reference sequence). J lost 4 bases, V lost 2 bases, and 7 bases had no gene match.

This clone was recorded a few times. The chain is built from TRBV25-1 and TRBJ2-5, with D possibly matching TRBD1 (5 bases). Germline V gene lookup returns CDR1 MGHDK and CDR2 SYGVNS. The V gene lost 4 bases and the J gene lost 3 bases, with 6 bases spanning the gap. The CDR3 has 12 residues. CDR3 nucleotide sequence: TGTGCCAGCAGTGGGACAAAAGAGACCCAGTACTTC. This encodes CASSGTKETQYF. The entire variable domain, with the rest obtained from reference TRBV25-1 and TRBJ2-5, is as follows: EADIYQTPRYLVIGTGKKITLECSQTMGHDKMYWYQQDPGMELHLIHYSYGVNSTEKGDLSSESTVSRIRTEHFPLTLESARPSHTSQYLCASSGTKETQYFGPGTRLLVL.

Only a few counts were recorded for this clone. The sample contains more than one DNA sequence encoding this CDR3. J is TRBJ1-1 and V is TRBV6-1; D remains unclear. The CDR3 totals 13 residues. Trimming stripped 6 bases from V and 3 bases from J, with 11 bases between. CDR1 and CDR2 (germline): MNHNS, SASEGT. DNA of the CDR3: TGTGCCAGCAGGAGGAAACAAGACACTGAAGCTTTCTTT. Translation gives CASRRKQDTEAFF.

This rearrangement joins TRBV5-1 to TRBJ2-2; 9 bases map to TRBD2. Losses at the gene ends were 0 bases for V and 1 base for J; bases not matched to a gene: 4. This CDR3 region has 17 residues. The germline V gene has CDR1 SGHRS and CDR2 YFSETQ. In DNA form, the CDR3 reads TGCGCCAGCAGCTTGGTTCTAGCGGGGCTGAACACCGGGGAGCTGTTTTTT. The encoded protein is CASSLVLAGLNTGELFF.